Below, 15 T cell receptor beta chains from the same sample are listed, as sequenced in a study of blood T cell repertoires in COVID-19. Profiling relied on immunoSEQ multiplex PCR, and the TCRdb table lists in-frame clones only, not all of them. This table holds roughly 150,000 clones, about 77% found once. The sequenced material came from peripheral blood. These receptor sequences come from a woman of 80 years or more with acute or convalescent COVID-19.

The chain carries TRBV5-4 and TRBJ1-2; D possibly corresponds to TRBD1 (6 bases). V was shortened by 3 bases and J by 2 bases, with 11 bases between the two germline ends. Per the germline V gene, CDR1 is SGHNT and CDR2 is YYREEE (reference sequence). This CDR3 has 14 residues. CDR3 loop: CASSSRGANYGYTF. The CDR3 coding sequence is TGTGCCAGCAGCTCGCGGGGGGCGAACTATGGCTACACCTTC.

The chain is built from TRBV5-6 and TRBJ1-2, with D possibly TRBD1 on 6 matching bases. The CDR3 extends over 15 amino acids. The germline gives CDR1 SGHDT, CDR2 YYEEEE. Trimming cost V 3 bases and J 2 bases, with 14 bases left between them. CDR3 nucleotides: TGTGCCAGCAGCTCTCTGGGAACAGGGAACTATGGCTACACCTTC. As protein: CASSSLGTGNYGYTF.

This chain uses TRBV19 with TRBJ1-4; perhaps TRBD1 as D (5 bases). The CDR3 runs to 14 residues. CDR1 and CDR2 from the germline V gene are LNHDA and SQIVND (reference sequence). The ends were cut back, 4 bases at V and 7 bases at J, with 13 bases in the middle. CDR3 DNA sequence: TGTGCCAGTAGTAACGGACTGGGGGGTGAAAAACTGTTTTTT. Translation gives CASSNGLGGEKLFF.

The rearrangement uses TRBV12-3 or TRBV12-4 and TRBJ1-2, with 8 bases matching TRBD1. Unmatched junction bases numbered 1, after V lost 6 bases and J lost 4 bases. This CDR3 region has 12 residues. The DNA of the CDR3 is TGTGCCAGCAGGACAGGGGCCTATGGCTACACCTTC. It yields the protein CASRTGAYGYTF.

V and J are TRBV7-9 and TRBJ1-1; D remains unclear. Germline lookup yields CDR1 SEHNR and CDR2 FQNEAQ (reference sequence). The CDR3 has 13 amino acids. V was shortened by 7 bases and J by 5 bases, with 14 bases between the two germline ends. CDR3: CASTVRGGTEAFF. CDR3 in DNA: TGTGCCAGCACCGTTCGGGGTGGTACTGAAGCTTTCTTT.

The chain recombines TRBV30 with TRBJ1-2; TRBD1 agrees at 9 bases. The CDR3 runs to 13 residues. With 1 base clipped from V and 5 bases from J, the junction kept 2 bases outside the gene matches. Germline loops: CDR1 GTSNPN, CDR2 SVGIG (reference sequence). DNA for the CDR3: TGTGCCTGGAGTGCGGGGACAGGGTATGGCTACACCTTC. As protein: CAWSAGTGYGYTF.

The rearrangement joins TRBV28 to TRBJ2-7; 14 bases match TRBD2. CDR1 is MDHEN and CDR2 is SYDVKM in the germline V gene. The CDR3 loop spans 15 amino acids. The trim removed 5 bases at V and 5 bases at J, leaving 5 bases unmatched. The CDR3 protein is CASSMTSGRANEQYF. CDR3 coding DNA: TGTGCCAGCAGTATGACTAGCGGGAGGGCCAACGAGCAGTACTTC.

This clone was observed once. The rearrangement joins TRBV7-9 to TRBJ2-3; 11 bases align to TRBD1. CDR1 and CDR2 (germline): SEHNR, FQNEAQ (reference sequence). There are 15 residues in the CDR3. J lost 3 bases, V lost 7 bases, and 6 bases had no gene match. The CDR3 nucleotides are TGTGCCAGCACTATAGGGACAGGGGGGACAGATACGCAGTATTTT. Its translation is CASTIGTGGTDTQYF.

The chain carries TRBV2 and TRBJ2-1; 12 nucleotides line up with TRBD2. The CDR3 is 18 amino acids. V was clipped by 5 bases and J by 8 bases; unmatched bases: 16. Germline V gene sequence: CDR1 SNHLY, CDR2 FYNNEI. The CDR3 DNA reads TGTGCCAGCAGTTCAGACCTGACTAGCGGGAGCACCGGGGATGAGCAGTTCTTC. Protein sequence: CASSSDLTSGSTGDEQFF.

This clone was counted a single time. The chain is built from TRBV7-9 and TRBJ2-1; possible D gene TRBD1, 6 bases. The V gene's germline CDR1 is SEHNR and CDR2 FQNEAQ (reference sequence). Trimming left V 5 bases short and J 8 bases short, with 13 bases between. This CDR3 contains 13 residues. CDR3 coding DNA: TGTGCCAGCAGCAAACAATCAGGGGATGAGCAGTTCTTC. It translates to CASSKQSGDEQFF.

The V gene is TRBV19, the J gene TRBJ2-7, with 11 bases matching TRBD1. There are 15 residues in the CDR3. Trimming cost V 3 bases and J 4 bases; bases outside gene matches: 5. Per germline, CDR1 LNHDA and CDR2 SQIVND (reference sequence). CDR3 loop: CASSIPGQGVYEQYF. DNA of the CDR3: TGTGCCAGTAGTATCCCGGGACAGGGGGTTTACGAGCAGTACTTC.

The chain links TRBV19 to TRBJ2-5; 7 bases are shared with TRBD2. Trimming took 2 bases from V and 1 from J; bases not matched to a gene: 4. CDR1 is LNHDA, CDR2 SQIVND, per germline (reference sequence). There are 15 residues in the CDR3. The CDR3 region has the DNA TGTGCCAGTAGTATACAAGCGGGACTCCAAGAGACCCAGTACTTC. Protein product: CASSIQAGLQETQYF.

CDR3 in amino acids: CASRARGGANEKLFF. DNA of the CDR3: TGTGCCAGCAGGGCACGCGGGGGAGCTAATGAAAAACTGTTTTTT. The chain links TRBV7-8 to TRBJ1-4; D perhaps matches TRBD1 (5 bases). The CDR3 covers 15 residues. V lost 6 bases and J 3 bases, leaving 14 bases between the germline ends. Germline V lookup: CDR1 SGHVS, CDR2 FQNEAQ.

The gene calls are TRBV5-1 and TRBJ1-2, with a tentative D call TRBD1 (5 bases). The CDR3 length is 15 residues. Trimming removed 3 bases at V and 3 bases at J, with 15 bases between. Germline values: CDR1 SGHRS, CDR2 YFSETQ. The CDR3 bases are TGCGCCAGCAGCTCGTCCCCAGGGCCTGACTATGGCTACACCTTC. It translates to CASSSSPGPDYGYTF.

The chain links TRBV28 to TRBJ1-4, with 7 nucleotides matching TRBD1. V was pared by 10 bases and J by 0 bases, with 8 bases of the junction left unmatched. Germline V CDR1 and CDR2: MDHEN, SYDVKM. The CDR3 runs to 15 residues. The CDR3 spells CANNEGATTNEKLFF. For the CDR3, the DNA is TGTGCCAACAATGAGGGGGCCACAACTAATGAAAAACTGTTTTTT.